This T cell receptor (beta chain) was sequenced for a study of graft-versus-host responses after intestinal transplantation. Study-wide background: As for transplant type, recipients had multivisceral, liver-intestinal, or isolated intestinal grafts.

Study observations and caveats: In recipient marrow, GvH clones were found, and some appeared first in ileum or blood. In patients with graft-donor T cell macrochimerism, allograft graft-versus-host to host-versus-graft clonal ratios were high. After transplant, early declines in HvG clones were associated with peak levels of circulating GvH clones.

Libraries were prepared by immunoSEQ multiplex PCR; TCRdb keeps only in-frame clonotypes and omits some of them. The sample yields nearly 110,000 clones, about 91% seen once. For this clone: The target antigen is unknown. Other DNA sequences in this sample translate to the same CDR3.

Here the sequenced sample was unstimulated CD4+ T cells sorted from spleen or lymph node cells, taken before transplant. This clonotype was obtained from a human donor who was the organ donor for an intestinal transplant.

The CDR3 here is CASSEGGTGTGYTF. Written as DNA, the CDR3 is TGTGCCAGCAGTGAAGGGGGGACAGGAACTGGCTACACCTTC. The chain carries TRBV25-1 and TRBJ1-2; 8 nucleotides line up with TRBD1. V shed 2 bases, J shed 7 bases, and the junction held 6 bases outside the gene matches. CDR1 is MGHDK and CDR2 is SYGVNS in the germline V gene. The CDR3 spans 14 residues.